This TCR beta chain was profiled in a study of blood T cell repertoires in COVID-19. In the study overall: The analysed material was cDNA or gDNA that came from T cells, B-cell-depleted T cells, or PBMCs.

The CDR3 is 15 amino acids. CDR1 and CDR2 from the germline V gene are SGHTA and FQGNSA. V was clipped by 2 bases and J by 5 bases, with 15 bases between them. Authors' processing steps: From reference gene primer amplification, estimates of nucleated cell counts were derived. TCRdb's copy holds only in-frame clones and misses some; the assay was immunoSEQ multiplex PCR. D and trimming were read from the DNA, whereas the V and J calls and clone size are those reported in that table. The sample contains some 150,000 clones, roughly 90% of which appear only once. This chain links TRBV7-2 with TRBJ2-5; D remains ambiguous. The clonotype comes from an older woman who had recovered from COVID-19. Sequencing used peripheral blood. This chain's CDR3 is CASSLQLSAGETQYF. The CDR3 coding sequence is TGTGCCAGCAGCTTACAATTGTCGGCAGGTGAGACCCAGTACTTC.